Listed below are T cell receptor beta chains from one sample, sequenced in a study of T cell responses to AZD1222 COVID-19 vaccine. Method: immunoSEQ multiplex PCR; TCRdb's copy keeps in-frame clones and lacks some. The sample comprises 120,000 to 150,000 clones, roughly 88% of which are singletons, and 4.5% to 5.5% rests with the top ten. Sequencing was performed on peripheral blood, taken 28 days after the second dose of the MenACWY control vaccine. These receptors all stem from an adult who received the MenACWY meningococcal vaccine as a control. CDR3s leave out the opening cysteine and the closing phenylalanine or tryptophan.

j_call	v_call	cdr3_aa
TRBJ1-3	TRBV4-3	ASSPVPGNTIY
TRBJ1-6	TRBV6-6	ASSYSPSEIH
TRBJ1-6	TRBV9	ASRALGTENSPLH
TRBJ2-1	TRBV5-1	ASSNPGPGHNEQF
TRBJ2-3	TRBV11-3	ASSSPTGPYTSTDTQY
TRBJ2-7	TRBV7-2	ASSHRQAYEQY
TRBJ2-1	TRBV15	ATSKLELAGNEQF
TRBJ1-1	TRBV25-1	ASSEYTEAF
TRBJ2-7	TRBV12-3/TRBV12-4	ASSLVAEQY
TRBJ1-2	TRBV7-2	ASSSYPQGYDYGYT
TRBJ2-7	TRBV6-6	ASSPRETVSYVMSNLLSYEQY
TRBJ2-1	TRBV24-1	ATSDFNSASYNEQF
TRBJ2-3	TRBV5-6	ASSASTGTDTQY
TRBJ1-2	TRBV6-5	ASSPDRNYGYT
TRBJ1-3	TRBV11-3	ASSAGTVSGNTIY
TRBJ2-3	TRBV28	ASSLSGGAGFTDTQY
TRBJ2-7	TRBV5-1	ASSSDPGTGRNEQY